Presented here are 15 T cell receptor beta chains from one specimen sequenced in a study of memory B cells and T cells in multiple sclerosis. CFSE-dim autoproliferating and CFSE-high non-proliferating T cells from unstimulated culture were sequenced separately. Replicate wells were pooled after 7 days of stimulus-free culture of 5x10^7 CFSE-labeled PBMCs. Using immunoSEQ multiplex PCR, the repertoire was profiled, and TCRdb retains in-frame clones only, with some absent. The repertoire holds 46,000 or so clones, with around 79% as singletons. The antigens for these receptors are not known. The source material was PBMCs from blood kept in culture. These receptors originate from a human donor with multiple sclerosis.

V gene TRBV6-6 combines with J gene TRBJ2-2; 9 nucleotides agree with TRBD2. The CDR3 is 16 amino acids. In germline, CDR1 is MNHNY, CDR2 SVGAGI (reference sequence). Trimming cost V 2 bases and J 4 bases; bases outside gene matches: 5. CDR3 sequence: CASSYGRGGRTGELFF. CDR3 in DNA: TGTGCCAGCAGTTACGGGCGGGGGGGCCGCACCGGGGAGCTGTTTTTT.

The V call is TRBV7-9, the J call TRBJ1-1; D is uncertain. This CDR3 is built from 13 residues. V lost 6 bases, J lost 1 base, and 9 bases lay in between. The germline V gene encodes CDR1 SEHNR and CDR2 FQNEAQ (reference sequence). This CDR3 is CASSSDGNTEAFF. In DNA, the CDR3 is TGTGCCAGCAGTTCGGACGGGAACACTGAAGCTTTCTTT.

The gene calls are TRBV27 and TRBJ1-6; unclear D gene. The V end was cut by 6 bases, the J end by 9 bases, with 9 bases between. The CDR3 loop spans 12 amino acids. Looked up from germline, CDR1 is MNHEY and CDR2 is SMNVEV (reference sequence). The CDR3 loop reads CASRESGSPLHF. The CDR3 coding sequence is TGTGCCAGCAGGGAGAGCGGTTCACCCCTCCACTTT.

The chain combines TRBV15 with TRBJ2-7, with D possibly being TRBD1 (6 bases). The germline CDR1 and CDR2 sequences are LNHNV and YYDKDF (reference sequence). There are 15 residues in the CDR3. The V gene lost 7 bases and the J gene lost 3 bases, with 19 bases spanning the gap. The CDR3 region is CATNHPGDEDYEQYF. CDR3 DNA sequence: TGTGCCACCAACCACCCAGGGGATGAGGACTACGAGCAGTACTTC.

The genes are TRBV5-1 and TRBJ1-1; D might be TRBD1 (5 bases). This CDR3 contains 19 residues. With 5 bases removed from V and 1 base from J, the gap between germline ends came to 27 bases. The germline V gene has CDR1 SGHRS and CDR2 YFSETQ. The CDR3 DNA reads as TGCGCCAGCAGGAAGATATTGAGCTGGACACCTGAAACGAACACTGAAGCTTTCTTT. Translated, it gives CASRKILSWTPETNTEAFF.

This clone appeared a single time. The rearrangement links TRBV7-2 to TRBJ2-1; 9 nucleotides agree with TRBD1. J lost 2 bases, V lost 2 bases, and 1 base had no gene match. Per germline, CDR1 SGHTA and CDR2 FQGNSA. The CDR3 is 15 residues long. The CDR3 DNA sequence: TGTGCCAGCAGCTTAAGGACAGGGGCCTACAATGAGCAGTTCTTC. Translating it yields CASSLRTGAYNEQFF.

The chain has TRBV2 and TRBJ2-5; D might be TRBD1 (5 bases). V lost 4 bases and J lost 2, with 11 bases in between. This CDR3 is built from 14 residues. Germline loops: CDR1 SNHLY, CDR2 FYNNEI. Here the CDR3 reads CASSGQTYQETQYF. CDR3 sequence (DNA): TGTGCCAGCAGTGGACAGACCTATCAAGAGACCCAGTACTTC. Complete variable domain (other parts from reference TRBV2 and TRBJ2-5): EPEVTQTPSHQVTQMGQEVILRCVPISNHLYFYWYRQILGQKVEFLVSFYNNEISEKSEIFDDQFSVERPDGSNFTLKIRSTKLEDSAMYFCASSGQTYQETQYFGPGTRLLVL.

This chain connects TRBV11-2 to TRBJ2-7; D is perhaps TRBD2 (6 bases). The CDR3 has 14 residues. V lost 1 base and J lost 1, with 8 bases in between. Germline assignment: CDR1 SGHAT and CDR2 FQNNGV. The CDR3 nucleotides are TGTGCCAGCAGCTTAGTGCGGGGTTCCTACGAGCAGTACTTC. Translation: CASSLVRGSYEQYF.

The rearrangement uses TRBV5-1 and TRBJ2-7; D ambiguous. The CDR3 is 14 residues long. V shed 7 bases and J shed 0 bases, with 14 bases lying between them. Looked up from germline, CDR1 is SGHRS and CDR2 is YFSETQ. CDR3: CASSNTPGSYEQYF. The CDR3 region has the DNA TGCGCCAGCTCAAACACTCCTGGCTCCTACGAGCAGTACTTC. Combining the CDR3 with reference TRBV5-1 and TRBJ2-7 gives the whole variable domain KAGVTQTPRYLIKTRGQQVTLSCSPISGHRSVSWYQQTPGQGLQFLFEYFSETQRNKGNFPGRFSGRQFSNSRSEMNVSTLELGDSALYLCASSNTPGSYEQYFGPGTRLTVT.

This chain uses TRBV29-1 with TRBJ2-7; 9 nucleotides align to TRBD2. The CDR3 is 13 amino acids. Germline V CDR1 and CDR2: SQVTM, ANQGSEA. V gave up 7 bases and J gave up 2 bases; unmatched junction bases: 6. For the CDR3, the DNA is TGCAGCGCCCGAGAGCGGGAGGCCTACGAGCAGTACTTC. Translation: CSAREREAYEQYF.

The chain links TRBV6-5 to TRBJ2-7; D perhaps matches TRBD2 (5 bases). V shed 5 bases and J shed 6 bases, with 14 bases lying between them. Per germline, CDR1 MNHEY and CDR2 SVGAGI. The CDR3 extends over 13 amino acids. CDR3: CASSHVRGIEQYF. CDR3 sequence (DNA): TGTGCCAGCAGTCATGTCCGGGGTATCGAGCAGTACTTC.

The chain couples TRBV6-5 to TRBJ1-5, with D unresolved. V lost 2 bases to trimming and J lost 5 bases, with 7 bases between them. Per germline, CDR1 MNHEY and CDR2 SVGAGI. This CDR3 comprises 13 residues. This chain's CDR3 is CASSYTQHQPQHF. The CDR3, as DNA: TGTGCCAGCAGTTACACTCAGCATCAGCCCCAGCATTTT.

The chain recombines TRBV9 with TRBJ2-6; 7 bases align to TRBD2. The ends lost 6 bases at V and 4 bases at J; junction bases unmatched: 7. This CDR3 is 15 amino acids long. The germline gives CDR1 SGDLS, CDR2 YYNGEE. CDR3 nucleotide sequence: TGTGCCAGCACTTTGGGGGGGAGCGGGGCCAACGTCCTGACTTTC. It is translated as CASTLGGSGANVLTF.

The chain recombines TRBV27 with TRBJ2-5; no clear D gene. V was cut by 5 bases and J by 7 bases, with 14 bases left in between. The CDR3 sequence is 13 residues long. From germline, CDR1 is MNHEY and CDR2 SMNVEV (reference sequence). The CDR3 spells CASSLWARGTQYF. The CDR3 coding sequence is TGTGCCAGCAGTCTATGGGCCCGCGGGACCCAGTACTTC.

The genes are TRBV7-2 and TRBJ2-7; TRBD1 matches at 10 bases. Trimming at V came to 3 bases and at J to 5 bases, leaving 4 bases not matched to a gene. Germline V gene lookup returns CDR1 SGHTA and CDR2 FQGNSA. CDR3 size: 14 residues. In DNA, the CDR3 is TGTGCCAGCAGCTTTGGGACAGGGGACCACGAGCAGTACTTC. This gives the protein CASSFGTGDHEQYF.